The sequence of this TCR beta chain was determined in a study of OX40 agonist ivuxolimab in advanced cancers. A note on the overall study: Ivuxolimab was a fully human IgG2 agonistic monoclonal antibody targeting the costimulatory receptor OX40 (CD134). Prior anti-PD-1, anti-PD-L1 or anti-CTLA-4 therapy was permitted, and 40% of dose-escalation patients had received checkpoint inhibitors. Three dose-escalation patients achieved partial responses, one with hepatocellular carcinoma and two with cutaneous melanoma. Intravenous ivuxolimab was administered to patients every 2 weeks at six dose levels: 0.01, 0.1, 0.3, 1.5, 3 and 10 mg/kg. Of the approximately 50 dose-escalation patients, hepatocellular carcinoma was present in around 20, melanoma in roughly 15, renal cell carcinoma in 9 and head and neck cancer in 9. The monotherapy dose-escalation portion (N ≈ 55 patients) of the phase I ivuxolimab trial is reported in the paper. Peripheral TCRbeta sequencing was intended to test whether TCR sequence diversity was altered and clonal T-cell expansion was caused by ivuxolimab. The dose-escalation cohort was roughly 80% male with a mean age of around 64 years, ranging from roughly 20 to 80.

Beyond this particular receptor, the publication reports: Which antigens the clonally expanded peripheral T cells were specific for was not determined. At doses of 0.1 to 3.0 mg/kg, clonal expansion of both CD4+ and CD8+ blood T cells was observed from baseline to week 6. Low levels of normalized T-cell clonal expansion were also shown by some nonresponding patients. In partial responders in the 0.1-3.0 mg/kg groups, normalized peripheral clonal expansion was found to be among the lowest, especially among CD8+ T cells. After ivuxolimab, CD8+ T cells had more expanded clones than CD4+ T cells on average.

Patients with autoimmune disease history or receiving systemic immunosuppression were excluded from the trial. Peripheral blood for TCR sequencing was collected from all dose cohorts at baseline, on cycle 4 day 1, and on cycle 7 day 1. Samples were obtained from an open-label, multicenter, first-in-human phase I dose-escalation trial of ivuxolimab. Adults with locally advanced or metastatic head and neck squamous cell, hepatocellular, melanoma or renal cell carcinoma were enrolled in the trial. Before TCR sequencing, CD4+ T cells and CD8+ T cells were sorted from peripheral blood as separate populations. Taken from the germline V gene, the CDR1 and CDR2 loops are SGDLS and YYNGEE. V is clipped by 4 bases and J by 0 bases, and the sequence between their germline boundaries is 20 bases long. The CDR3 starts with the cysteine, ends with the phenylalanine, and has 18 residues. The kept DNA is CDR3 alone, 54 bases in frame from the first base.

A note on this clone: This receptor's antigen is unknown. The record has no base qualities; no much larger clone is one base away.

Genomic DNA was extracted from sorted cells for sequencing of the TCRbeta CDR3 region. The immunoSEQ Assay was used to sequence the TCRbeta CDR3 regions. TCRdb took over this immuneACCESS table, retaining in-frame rearrangements with V and J assigned. Such tables are incomplete; in checked studies, under half of the missing clones stem from an unresolved V gene, and the remainder is unexplained. The sample has roughly 24,000 clones on record, roughly 73% of them singletons. The ten most abundant clones make up 25% of the sample. The chain uses TRBV9 and TRBJ1-3; the D gene is perhaps TRBD1, on 5 matching bases. Specimen: CD4+ or CD8+ T cells sorted from blood, collected in a trial of the OX40 agonist ivuxolimab. The source is an adult with an advanced solid tumor such as melanoma, head and neck, liver or kidney cancer. The DNA reads as follows: TGTGCCAGCAGCTCCCGGGACGCTCGCCTCGACTCTGGAAACACCATATATTTT. The translation is CASSSRDARLDSGNTIYF.